These T cell receptor beta chains were read from a single sample in a study of T cell responses to AZD1222 COVID-19 vaccine. The protocol was immunoSEQ multiplex PCR, while the TCRdb copy is restricted to in-frame clones and leaves out a portion. Among around 99,000 clones listed, 90% to 95% were seen once. Source: peripheral blood, taken on day 0 of AZD1222 vaccination. These receptors were taken from an adult in good health. The CDR3 runs from the conserved cysteine through the conserved F or W. D genes are given only for firm matches. Only some rows state a clone size, as once, few, many or a class for expanded clones.

D	V	J	size	CDR3	DNA
NA	TRBV5-4	TRBJ2-5	NA	CASSSGRSPETQYF	TGTGCCAGCAGCTCCGGACGGAGCCCTGAGACCCAGTACTTC
NA	TRBV7-8	TRBJ2-7	NA	CASSPIGREQYF	TGTGCCAGCAGCCCCATAGGGCGGGAGCAGTACTTC
NA	TRBV4-3	TRBJ2-1	NA	CASSPKRRLATYNEQFF	TGCGCCAGCAGTCCCAAAAGGCGCCTAGCAACCTACAATGAGCAGTTCTTC
TRBD1	TRBV19	TRBJ1-2	NA	CASSQIQQGAIGYTF	TGTGCCAGTAGCCAGATTCAACAGGGGGCGATTGGCTACACCTTC
NA	TRBV20-1	TRBJ1-4	NA	CSARGWEKLFF	TGCAGTGCTAGGGGGTGGGAAAAACTGTTTTTT
NA	TRBV18	TRBJ2-5	NA	CASSPPWGVETQYF	TGTGCCAGCTCACCACCGTGGGGGGTGGAGACCCAGTACTTC
NA	TRBV6-5	TRBJ1-3	NA	CATLRGNSGNTIYF	TGTGCCACTCTACGCGGGAACTCTGGAAACACCATATATTTT
NA	TRBV28	TRBJ1-5	NA	CASSLSGSGPQRSNQPQHF	TGTGCCAGCAGTTTATCGGGGTCAGGGCCGCAGAGGAGCAATCAGCCCCAGCATTTT
NA	TRBV4-3	TRBJ2-5	NA	CASSQIVATQETQYF	TGCGCCAGCAGCCAAATAGTCGCGACCCAAGAGACCCAGTACTTC
NA	TRBV7-6	TRBJ2-3	NA	CASSALSYGTDTQYF	TGTGCCAGCAGCGCACTGTCGTACGGCACAGATACGCAGTATTTT
NA	TRBV2	TRBJ2-2	NA	CASSEVHGAGELFF	TGTGCCAGCAGTGAGGTTCACGGCGCCGGGGAGCTGTTTTTT
NA	TRBV12-5	TRBJ1-5	NA	CASGLAGRLPQHF	TGTGCTAGTGGTTTGGCGGGGCGACTGCCCCAGCATTTT
NA	TRBV5-8	TRBJ1-4	NA	CASSLEGGRVDEKLFF	TGTGCCAGCAGCTTGGAGGGCGGCAGGGTGGATGAAAAACTGTTTTTT
TRBD1	TRBV27	TRBJ1-2	once	CASSPQGALYGYTF	TGTGCCAGCAGTCCACAGGGGGCACTCTATGGCTACACCTTC
NA	TRBV21-1	TRBJ2-2	NA	CASSKSKGLNTGELFF	TGTGCCAGCAGCAAAAGTAAGGGATTAAACACCGGGGAGCTGTTTTTT
NA	TRBV27	TRBJ2-1	NA	CASSWGFLSGYNEQFF	TGTGCCAGCAGTTGGGGCTTTTTGTCAGGGTACAATGAGCAGTTCTTC
NA	TRBV18	TRBJ1-6	once	CASSPLDSYNSPLHF	TGTGCCAGCTCACCACTAGACAGCTATAATTCACCCCTCCACTTT
TRBD1	TRBV6-5	TRBJ1-5	NA	CASRRTGGGQPQHF	TGTGCCAGCAGGCGTACAGGGGGGGGTCAGCCCCAGCATTTT
NA	TRBV3-1/TRBV3-2	TRBJ1-1	NA	CASSQRGTRGVRTEAFF	TGTGCCAGCAGCCAGCGGGGCACAAGGGGGGTGCGCACTGAAGCTTTCTTT
NA	TRBV19	TRBJ1-2	NA	CASSPGGPAWDGYTF	TGTGCCAGTAGTCCTGGGGGACCCGCCTGGGATGGCTACACCTTC
TRBD2	TRBV12-5	TRBJ2-5	NA	CASGFLSGGIQETQYF	TGTGCTAGTGGTTTTTTAAGCGGGGGAATCCAAGAGACCCAGTACTTC
NA	TRBV4-3	TRBJ1-2	NA	CASSQDGRGYGYTF	TGCGCCAGCAGCCAAGATGGGAGGGGGTATGGCTACACCTTC
NA	TRBV3-1/TRBV3-2	TRBJ2-1	NA	CASSAGQPYNEQFF	TGTGCCAGCAGCGCGGGACAACCCTACAATGAGCAGTTCTTC
NA	TRBV6-2/TRBV6-3	TRBJ1-5	NA	CASSFGNQPQHF	TGTGCCAGCAGTTTTGGCAATCAGCCCCAGCATTTT
TRBD1	TRBV6-5	TRBJ2-5	few	CASSYTGGWETQYF	TGTGCCAGCAGCTATACAGGGGGCTGGGAGACCCAGTACTTC
TRBD1	TRBV2	TRBJ2-1	NA	CASSVGGAAEQFF	TGTGCCAGCAGTGTAGGGGGCGCGGCTGAGCAGTTCTTC
TRBD2	TRBV18	TRBJ2-1	NA	CASSPGDRDYIYNEQFF	TGTGCCAGCTCACCGGGGGACCGGGACTATATTTACAATGAGCAGTTCTTC
NA	TRBV3-1/TRBV3-2	TRBJ2-3	NA	CAIPWYSSPDTQYF	TGTGCCATTCCCTGGTACTCCTCGCCAGATACGCAGTATTTT